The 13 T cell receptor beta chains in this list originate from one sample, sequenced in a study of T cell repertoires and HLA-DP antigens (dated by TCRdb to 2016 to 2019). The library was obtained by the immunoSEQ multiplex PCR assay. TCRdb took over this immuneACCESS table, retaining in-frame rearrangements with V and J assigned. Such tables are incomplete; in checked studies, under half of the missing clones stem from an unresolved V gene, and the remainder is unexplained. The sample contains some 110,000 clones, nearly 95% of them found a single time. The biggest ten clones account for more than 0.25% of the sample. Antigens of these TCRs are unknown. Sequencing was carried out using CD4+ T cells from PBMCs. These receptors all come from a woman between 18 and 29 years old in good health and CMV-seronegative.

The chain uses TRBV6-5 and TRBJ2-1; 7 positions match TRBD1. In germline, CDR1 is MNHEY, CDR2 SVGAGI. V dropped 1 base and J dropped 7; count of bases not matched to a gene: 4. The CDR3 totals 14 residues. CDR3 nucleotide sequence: TGTGCCAGCAGTTACTTTGGCAGGGGGAATGAGCAGTTCTTC. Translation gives CASSYFGRGNEQFF.

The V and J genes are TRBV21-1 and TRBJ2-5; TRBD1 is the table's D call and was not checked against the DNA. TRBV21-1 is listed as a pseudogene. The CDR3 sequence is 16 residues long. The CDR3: CASSKFRQGAQETQYF. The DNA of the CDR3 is TGTGCCAGCAGCAAATTTAGGCAGGGGGCACAGGAGACCCAGTACTTC.

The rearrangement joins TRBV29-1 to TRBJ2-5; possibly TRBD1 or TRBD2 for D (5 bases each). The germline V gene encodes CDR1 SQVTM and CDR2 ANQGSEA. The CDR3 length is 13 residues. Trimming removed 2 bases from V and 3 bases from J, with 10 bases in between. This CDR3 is CSVERDPEETQYF. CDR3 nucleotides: TGCAGCGTTGAAAGGGACCCCGAAGAGACCCAGTACTTC.

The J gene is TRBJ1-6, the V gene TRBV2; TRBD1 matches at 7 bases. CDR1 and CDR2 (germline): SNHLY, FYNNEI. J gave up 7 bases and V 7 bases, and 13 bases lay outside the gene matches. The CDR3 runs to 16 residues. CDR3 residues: CASTRTGYAPNSPLHF. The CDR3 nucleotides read TGTGCCAGCACCCGGACAGGATACGCGCCGAATTCACCCCTCCACTTT.

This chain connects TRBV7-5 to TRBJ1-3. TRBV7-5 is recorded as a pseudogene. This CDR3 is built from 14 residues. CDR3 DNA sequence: TGTGCCAGAAGCTTAGCGGTCCAAAGGAACACCATATATTTT. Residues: CARSLAVQRNTIYF.

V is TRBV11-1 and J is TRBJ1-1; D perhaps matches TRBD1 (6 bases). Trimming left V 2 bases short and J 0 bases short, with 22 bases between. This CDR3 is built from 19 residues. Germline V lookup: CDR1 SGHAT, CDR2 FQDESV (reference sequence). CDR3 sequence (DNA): TGTGCCAGCAGCTTAATCCTCGGGCCAGGGGACTTGATGAACACTGAAGCTTTCTTT. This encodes CASSLILGPGDLMNTEAFF.

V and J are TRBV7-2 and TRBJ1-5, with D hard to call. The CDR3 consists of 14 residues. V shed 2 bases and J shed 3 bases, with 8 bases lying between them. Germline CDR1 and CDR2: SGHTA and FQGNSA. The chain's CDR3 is CASSLSRYNQPQHF. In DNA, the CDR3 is TGTGCCAGCAGCTTATCCAGATACAATCAGCCCCAGCATTTT.

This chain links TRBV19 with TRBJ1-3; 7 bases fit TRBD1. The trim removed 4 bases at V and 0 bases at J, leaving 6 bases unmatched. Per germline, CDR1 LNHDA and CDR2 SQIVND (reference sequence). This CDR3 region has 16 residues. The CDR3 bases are TGTGCCAGTAGTAAGACCAGGGGGAGCTCTGGAAACACCATATATTTT. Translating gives CASSKTRGSSGNTIYF.

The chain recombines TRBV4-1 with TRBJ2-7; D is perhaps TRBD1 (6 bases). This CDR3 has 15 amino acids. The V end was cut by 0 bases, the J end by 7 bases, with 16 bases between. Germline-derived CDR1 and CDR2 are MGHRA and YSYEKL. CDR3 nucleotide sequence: TGCGCCAGCAGCCAAGACCAGGGGTTTCGGAGGGAGCAGTACTTC. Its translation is CASSQDQGFRREQYF.

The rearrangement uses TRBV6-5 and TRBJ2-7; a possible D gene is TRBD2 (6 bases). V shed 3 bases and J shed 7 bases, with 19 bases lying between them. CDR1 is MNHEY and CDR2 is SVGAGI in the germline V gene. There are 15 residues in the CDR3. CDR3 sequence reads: CASSYQNSGRLEQYF. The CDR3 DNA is TGTGCCAGCAGTTATCAGAATAGCGGCCGTCTGGAGCAGTACTTC.

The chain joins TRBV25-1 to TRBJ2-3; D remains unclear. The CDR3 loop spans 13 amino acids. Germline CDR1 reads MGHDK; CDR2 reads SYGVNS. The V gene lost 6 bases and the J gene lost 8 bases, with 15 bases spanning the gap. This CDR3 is CASRGNSLGTQYF. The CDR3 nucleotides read TGTGCCAGCAGGGGTAATTCCTTGGGTACGCAGTATTTT.

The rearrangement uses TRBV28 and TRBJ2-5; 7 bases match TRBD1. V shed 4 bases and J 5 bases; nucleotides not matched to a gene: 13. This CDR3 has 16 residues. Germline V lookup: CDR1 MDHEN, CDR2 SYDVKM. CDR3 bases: TGTGCCAGCAGTTCCCCCCCGACAGGGTGGATGGAGACCCAGTACTTC. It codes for CASSSPPTGWMETQYF.

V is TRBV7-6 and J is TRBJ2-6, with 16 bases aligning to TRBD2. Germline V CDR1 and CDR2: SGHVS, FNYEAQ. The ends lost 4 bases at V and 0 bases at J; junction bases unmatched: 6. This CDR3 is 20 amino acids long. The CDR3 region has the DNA TGTGCCAGCAGCTCCGGGACTAGCGGGAGGGCTGGCTCTGGGGCCAACGTCCTGACTTTC. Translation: CASSSGTSGRAGSGANVLTF.